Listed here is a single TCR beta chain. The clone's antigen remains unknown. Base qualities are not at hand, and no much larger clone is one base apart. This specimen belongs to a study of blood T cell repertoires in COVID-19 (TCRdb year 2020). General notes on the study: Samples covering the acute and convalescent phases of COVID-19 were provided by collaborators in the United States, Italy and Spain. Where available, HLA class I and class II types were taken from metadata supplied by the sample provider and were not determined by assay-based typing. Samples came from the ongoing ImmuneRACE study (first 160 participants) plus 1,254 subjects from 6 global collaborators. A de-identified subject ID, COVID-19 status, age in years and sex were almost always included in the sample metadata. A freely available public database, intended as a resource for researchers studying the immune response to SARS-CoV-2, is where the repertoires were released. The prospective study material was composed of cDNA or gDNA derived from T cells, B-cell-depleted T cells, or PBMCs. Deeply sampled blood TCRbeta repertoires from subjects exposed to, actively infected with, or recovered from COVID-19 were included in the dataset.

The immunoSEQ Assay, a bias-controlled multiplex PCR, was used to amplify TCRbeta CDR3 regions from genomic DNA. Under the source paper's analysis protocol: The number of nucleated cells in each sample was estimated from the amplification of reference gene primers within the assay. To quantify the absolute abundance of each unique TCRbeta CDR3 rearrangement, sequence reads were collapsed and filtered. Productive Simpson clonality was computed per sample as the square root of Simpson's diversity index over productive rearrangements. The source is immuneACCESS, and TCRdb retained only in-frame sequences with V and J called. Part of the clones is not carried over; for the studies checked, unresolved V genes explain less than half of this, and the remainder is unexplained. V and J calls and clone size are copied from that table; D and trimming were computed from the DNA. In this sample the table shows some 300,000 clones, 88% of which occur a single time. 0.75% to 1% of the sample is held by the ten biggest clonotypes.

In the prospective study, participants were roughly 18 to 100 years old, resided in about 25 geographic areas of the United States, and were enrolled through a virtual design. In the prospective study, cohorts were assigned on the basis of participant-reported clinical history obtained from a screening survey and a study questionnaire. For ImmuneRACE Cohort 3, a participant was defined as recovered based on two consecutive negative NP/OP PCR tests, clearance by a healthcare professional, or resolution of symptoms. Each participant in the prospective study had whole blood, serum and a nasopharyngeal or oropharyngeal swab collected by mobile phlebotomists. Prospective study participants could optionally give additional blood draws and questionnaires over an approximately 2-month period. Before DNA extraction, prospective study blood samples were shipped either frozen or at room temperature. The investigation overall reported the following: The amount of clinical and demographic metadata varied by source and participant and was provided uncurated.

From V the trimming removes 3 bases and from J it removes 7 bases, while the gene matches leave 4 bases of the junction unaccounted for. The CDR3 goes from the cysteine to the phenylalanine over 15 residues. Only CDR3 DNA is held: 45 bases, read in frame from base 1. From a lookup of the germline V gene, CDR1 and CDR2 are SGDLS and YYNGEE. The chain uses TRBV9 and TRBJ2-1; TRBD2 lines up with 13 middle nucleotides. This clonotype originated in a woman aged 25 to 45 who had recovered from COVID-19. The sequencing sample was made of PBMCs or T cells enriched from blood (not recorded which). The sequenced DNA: TGTGCCAGCAGCGAGGGGACTAGCGGGAATAATGAGCAGTTCTTC. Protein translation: CASSEGTSGNNEQFF.